This T cell receptor (beta chain) was obtained from a study of cytomegalovirus exposure and HLA in healthy donors. Study-wide results and caveats: TCR sequences were mostly rare, though some public TCRs occurred in many donors. Under in vitro conditions, a few CMV-associated chains were confirmed as specific for CMV antigens.

The table came from immunoSEQ multiplex PCR; TCRdb's copy has only in-frame clones and leaves some out. The table lists roughly 330,000 clones, about nine tenths of them singletons. As to this clone: Its antigen is unknown.

From the roughly 110-subject validation cohort, which was separate from the roughly 680-subject first cohort, the donors were drawn. This TCR derives from a woman aged 25 to 45 in good health and CMV-seropositive. The specimen was PBMCs.

DNA for the CDR3: TGCGCCAGCAGCCGGGACAGGGAGGGAGAGCAGTACTTC. Translated, it gives CASSRDREGEQYF. This chain links TRBV4-3 with TRBJ2-7, with 9 bases aligning to TRBD1. The CDR3 spans 13 residues. V trimming: 4 bases; J trimming: 7 bases; junction bases outside the gene matches: 5. Looked up from germline, CDR1 is LGHNA and CDR2 is YSLEER.